The following is a T cell receptor beta chain sequence with its context. Only one count was recorded for this clone. The target of this receptor is not known. No base-level quality is on record; no much larger clone is a single base apart. From V the trimming removes 5 bases and from J it removes 2 bases, while the gene matches leave 3 bases of the junction unaccounted for. Reading from cysteine to phenylalanine, the CDR3 counts 14 amino acids. Only the CDR3 portion is preserved as DNA: 42 bases, with reading frame beginning at the first base. The germline V gene sets CDR1 to KGHSH and CDR2 to LQKENI. This record comes from a study of cytotoxic CD8 clonotypes in ibrutinib-treated CLL (dated by TCRdb to the early 2020s). For the study in its entirety: The cohort was composed of under 12 relapsed/refractory and roughly 16 treatment-naive patients; IGHV unmutated status was identified in about 17 patients. Response samples were taken after a median of approximately 13 months on treatment, ranging from roughly 6 to 36 months. On average, each sample had roughly 260,000 productive templates and roughly 95,000 productive rearrangements. Responses were partial in 25 or so patients and complete in 2; after median about 5.5 years follow-up, roughly 14 stayed in remission and roughly twelve progressed. All remission and progressive disease samples were collected while patients were still receiving ibrutinib. Cryopreserved peripheral blood mononuclear cells were collected at three points: before therapy, at response, and at either sustained remission or disease progression. Of the approximately 90 people in the trial, roughly 27 had longitudinal samples available.

Each clonotype received, on average, 10x coverage in deep resolution sequencing performed on a MiSeq, where the target depth lay between 1 in 1 million and 1 in 200,000 T cells. The immunoSEQ hsTCRB Kit was used to generate the TCR beta libraries. In the paper's pipeline: The data were analyzed with ImmunoSEQ Analyzer and ImmunoSEQ Data Assistant, and V, D and J gene assignments followed IMGT definitions. Clonality, which ranges from 0 to 1, was calculated by subtracting the normalized Shannon entropy of productive rearrangement frequencies from one. Only overrepresented clonotypes making up at least 0.05% of each patient's repertoire were included in the public clonotype analysis. Roughly 12 age-matched healthy donor repertoires from immuneACCESS were used as controls for clonality. TCRdb holds this immuneACCESS table with in-frame rearrangements only. Some clones are missing; in checked studies, unresolved V genes explain under half, and the rest has no known cause. D and trimming come from the DNA, and the V and J calls and clone size come from that table. The sample table holds roughly 250,000 clones, of which 70% were seen once. The ten largest clones represent approximately 15% of the sample.

The sample's time point, from its label and the paper: around 25 months on ibrutinib. For TCR beta library preparation, about 1.8 micrograms of genomic DNA were isolated from cryopreserved PBMCs. Longitudinal blood samples from CLL patients receiving ibrutinib monotherapy were subjected to high-throughput TCR beta sequencing. The patients took part in an open-label, single-center phase 2 trial of ibrutinib monotherapy. Overall study outcomes, separate from this receptor: Baseline clonality was found to be higher than that of age-matched healthy donors and was strongly correlated with circulating CD8+ T-cell counts. Clonality increased at ibrutinib response, stayed stable in sustained remission, and fell back toward baseline at progression. Public clonotypes were rare and either shrank or stayed stable during treatment, and the rise in clonality at ibrutinib response reflected expansion of private clonotypes. Sustained-remission and progressing patients did not have matched sampling times, and lymph node repertoires were not examined.

This sequence uses TRBV18 and TRBJ2-7; TRBD2 lines up with 10 middle nucleotides. The sequenced sample was PBMCs, obtained after 24 months of ibrutinib treatment. The TCR was taken from a human donor with chronic lymphocytic leukemia. The nucleotides are TGTGCCAGCTCAACCGGGACTAGCGCCTACGAGCAGTACTTC. Its amino acids are CASSTGTSAYEQYF.